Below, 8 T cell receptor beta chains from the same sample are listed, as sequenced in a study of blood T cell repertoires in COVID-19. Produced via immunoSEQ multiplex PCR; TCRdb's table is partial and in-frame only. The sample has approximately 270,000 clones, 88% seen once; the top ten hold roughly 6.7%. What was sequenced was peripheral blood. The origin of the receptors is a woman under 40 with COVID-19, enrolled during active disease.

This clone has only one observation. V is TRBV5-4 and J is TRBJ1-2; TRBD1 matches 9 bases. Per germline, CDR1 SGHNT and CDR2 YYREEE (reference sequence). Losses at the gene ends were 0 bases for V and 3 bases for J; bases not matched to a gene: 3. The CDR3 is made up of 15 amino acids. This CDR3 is CASSLGTGVDYGYTF. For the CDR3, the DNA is TGTGCCAGCAGCTTGGGGACAGGGGTCGACTATGGCTACACCTTC.

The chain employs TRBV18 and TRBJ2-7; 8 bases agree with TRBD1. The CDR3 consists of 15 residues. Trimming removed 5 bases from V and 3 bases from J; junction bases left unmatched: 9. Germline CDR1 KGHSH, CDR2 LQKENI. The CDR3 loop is CASSGLGTGYYEQYF. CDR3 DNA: TGTGCCAGCTCAGGATTGGGGACAGGTTACTACGAGCAGTACTTC.

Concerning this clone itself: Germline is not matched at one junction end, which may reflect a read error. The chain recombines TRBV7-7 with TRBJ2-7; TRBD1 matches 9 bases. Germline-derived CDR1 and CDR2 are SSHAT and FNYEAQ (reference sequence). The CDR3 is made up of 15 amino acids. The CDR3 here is CASSPGTGPTYEQYF. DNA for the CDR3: TGTGCTAGCAGCCCAGGGACAGGGCCTACCTACGAGCAGTACTTC.

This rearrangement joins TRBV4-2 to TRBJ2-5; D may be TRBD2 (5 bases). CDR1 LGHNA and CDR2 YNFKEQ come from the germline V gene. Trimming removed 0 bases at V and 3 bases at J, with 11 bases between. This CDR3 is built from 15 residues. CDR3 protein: CASSQDRRSEETQYF. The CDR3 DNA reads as TGTGCCAGCAGCCAAGATCGTCGTAGCGAAGAGACCCAGTACTTC.

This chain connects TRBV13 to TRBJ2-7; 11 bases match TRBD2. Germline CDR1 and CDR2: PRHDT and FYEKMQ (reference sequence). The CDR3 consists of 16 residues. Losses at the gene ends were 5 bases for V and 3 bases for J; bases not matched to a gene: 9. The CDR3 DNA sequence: TGTGCCAGCAGCCCCACGGTAGCGGGGGGGCTCTACGAGCAGTACTTC. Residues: CASSPTVAGGLYEQYF.

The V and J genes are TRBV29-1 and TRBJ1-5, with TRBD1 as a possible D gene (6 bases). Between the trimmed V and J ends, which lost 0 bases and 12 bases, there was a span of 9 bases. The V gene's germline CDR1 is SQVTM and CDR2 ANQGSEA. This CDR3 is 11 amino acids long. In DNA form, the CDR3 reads TGCAGCGTTGAAGATGCAGGGGTCCAGCATTTT. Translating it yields CSVEDAGVQHF.

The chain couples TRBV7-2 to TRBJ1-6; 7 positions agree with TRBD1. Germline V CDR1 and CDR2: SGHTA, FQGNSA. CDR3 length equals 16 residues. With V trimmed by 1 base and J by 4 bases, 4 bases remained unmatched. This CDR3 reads CASSLERGLYNSPLHF. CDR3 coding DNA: TGTGCCAGCAGCTTAGAAAGGGGGCTGTATAATTCACCCCTCCACTTT.

CDR3 bases: TGTGCCAGCACCCAAGAAGCTTCCGGGGCCAACGTCCTGACTTTC. The encoded protein is CASTQEASGANVLTF. The V and J genes are TRBV2 and TRBJ2-6; D unresolved. V shed 7 bases and J shed 4 bases, with 14 bases lying between them. The CDR3 sequence is 15 residues long. Germline V gene lookup returns CDR1 SNHLY and CDR2 FYNNEI.